This T cell receptor (beta chain) came from a study of CD8 T cells in seronegative destructive rheumatoid arthritis (dated by TCRdb to 2019 to 2021). The study in broad terms: At the time of sampling, biological drugs were being given to most of the eight CND-RA patients. Rather than undergoing new sequencing, the seropositive RA, seronegative RA and healthy control comparison cohorts were drawn from an earlier published TCRbeta dataset. Peripheral CD8+ TCRbeta repertoires of CCP-negative destructive rheumatoid arthritis (CND-RA) patients were compared with newly diagnosed seropositive RA, seronegative RA and healthy controls.

As to this clone: Its antigen is not yet known. Base-call qualities are not available, and no considerably larger clone is one nucleotide away.

CND-RA patients were negative for the clinical CCP2 antibody test, and joint destruction progressed despite active therapy. Every CND-RA patient showed typical joint destruction in the wrists and ankles and had failed conventional anti-rheumatic therapy. Sampling of CND-RA patients was performed not at diagnosis but after long disease histories, which spanned decades in several cases. Each patient provided approximately 45 millilitres of EDTA-anticoagulated peripheral blood. Peripheral blood mononuclear cells were isolated by Ficoll-Paque PLUS density gradient separation. AutoMACS magnetic bead positive selection was used to isolate CD8+ cells from fresh or cryopreserved PBMCs, and flow cytometry was used to check purity. Nucleospin Tissue or Tissue XS kits were used for genomic DNA extraction, and quantification was performed on a Qubit 2.0 fluorometer. Points the paper makes about the study in general: With age adjusted for, CD8+ TCRbeta repertoires in CND-RA patients appeared less diverse and more clonal than repertoires in other RA subtypes. No public clonotype enrichment survived Benjamini-Hochberg correction across the 95,000 to 150,000 clonotypes tested. Without diagnostic samples, TCR repertoire differences may partly reflect poor disease control over the years rather than being present at onset. A distinct set of enriched public clonotypes appeared to be carried by CND-RA patients, and this finding was interpreted by the authors as support for a separate disease subset. More CMV-reactive and fewer influenza A-reactive CD8+ TCRbeta sequences were observed in CND-RA repertoires than in controls and other RA subtypes. The small size of the CND-RA cohort was acknowledged as a limitation of the study.

TCRbeta sequencing used genomic DNA from CD8+ cells, following the manufacturer's instructions. TCRbeta sequencing used the immunoSEQ assay and was run at a genomics technology centre in Finland. The original pipeline was this. Clonotype tables produced by the immunoSEQ preprocessing pipeline were converted into VDJtools format, and non-productive clonotypes were filtered out. Samples with fewer than 10,000 reads were excluded, the remaining samples were subsampled to 10,000 reads, and most of the eight CND-RA samples were retained. The VDJtools CalcDiversityStats function was applied to data subsampled to 10,000 reads to calculate Shannon-Wiener, Simpson and clonality indices. Non-singleton TCRbeta clonotypes were hard-matched, with no mismatches allowed, against VDJdb to infer antigen specificity. CDR3 sequences that differed by a single amino acid (Hamming distance 1) were grouped into clusters that potentially share antigen targets. Group enrichment of public clonotypes was tested with one-sided Fisher's exact tests after groups were resampled to six samples, with the procedure repeated ten times. The clones in this table, taken by TCRdb from immuneACCESS, are in-frame only. Not every clone is retained; where verified, under half of the shortfall comes from an unresolved V gene, and the cause of the rest is unknown. The DNA gave D and trimming, while V, J and clone size come from that table. Counted in this sample were 13,000 or so clones; 80% to 85% of them appeared once. The ten top clones hold under 35% of the sample.

This sequence originates from a woman aged 30 to 49 with seronegative destructive rheumatoid arthritis. The sequenced sample consisted of CD8+ T cells from blood.

For the CDR3, the sequence is CASSSYSGTDSDTQYF. The DNA is as follows: TGCGCCAGCAGCTCCTACTCGGGTACCGACTCGGATACGCAGTATTTT. Rearrangement joined TRBV5-1 to TRBJ2-3; a confident D gene designation cannot be given. The CDR3 covers 16 residues, taking in both the cysteine and the phenylalanine. Just CDR3 DNA is preserved here, 48 bases in frame from base 1. The germline V gene supplies CDR1 SGHRS and CDR2 YFSETQ. The junction carries 20 bases between V and J, which are trimmed by 3 bases and 6 bases respectively.